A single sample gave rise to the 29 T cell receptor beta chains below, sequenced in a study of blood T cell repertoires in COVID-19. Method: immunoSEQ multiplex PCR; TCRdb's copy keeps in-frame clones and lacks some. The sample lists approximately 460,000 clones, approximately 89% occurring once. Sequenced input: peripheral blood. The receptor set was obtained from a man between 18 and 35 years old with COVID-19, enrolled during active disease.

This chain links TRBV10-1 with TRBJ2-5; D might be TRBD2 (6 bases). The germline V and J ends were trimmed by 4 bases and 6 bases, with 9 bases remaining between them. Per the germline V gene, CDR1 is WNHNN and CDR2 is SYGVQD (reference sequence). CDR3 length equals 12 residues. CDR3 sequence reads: CASSAGGQTQYF. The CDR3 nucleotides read TGCGCCAGCAGTGCCGGGGGACAGACCCAGTACTTC.

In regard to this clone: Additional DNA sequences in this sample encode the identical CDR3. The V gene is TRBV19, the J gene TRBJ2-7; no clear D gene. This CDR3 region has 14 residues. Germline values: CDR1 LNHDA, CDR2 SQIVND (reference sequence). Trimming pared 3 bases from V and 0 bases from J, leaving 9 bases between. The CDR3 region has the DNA TGTGCCAGTAGTATTGGTGCCAGCTCCTACGAGCAGTACTTC. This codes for CASSIGASSYEQYF.

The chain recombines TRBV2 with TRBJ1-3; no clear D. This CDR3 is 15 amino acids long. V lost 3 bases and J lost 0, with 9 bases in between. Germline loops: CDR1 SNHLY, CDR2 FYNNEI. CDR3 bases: TGTGCCAGCAGTGACAGTTTAAACTCTGGAAACACCATATATTTT. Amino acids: CASSDSLNSGNTIYF.

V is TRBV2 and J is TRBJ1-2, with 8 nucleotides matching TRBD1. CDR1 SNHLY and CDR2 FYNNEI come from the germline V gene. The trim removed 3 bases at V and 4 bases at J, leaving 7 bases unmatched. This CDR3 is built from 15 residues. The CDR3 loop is CASSDGQGVAYGYTF. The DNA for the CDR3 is TGTGCCAGCAGTGACGGACAGGGAGTGGCCTATGGCTACACCTTC.

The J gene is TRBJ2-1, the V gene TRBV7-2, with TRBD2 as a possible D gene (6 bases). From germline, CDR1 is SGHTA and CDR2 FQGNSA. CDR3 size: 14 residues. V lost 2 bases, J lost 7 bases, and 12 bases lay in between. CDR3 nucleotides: TGTGCCAGCAGCTTAAACCCGGGGGTGAATGAGCAGTTCTTC. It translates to CASSLNPGVNEQFF.

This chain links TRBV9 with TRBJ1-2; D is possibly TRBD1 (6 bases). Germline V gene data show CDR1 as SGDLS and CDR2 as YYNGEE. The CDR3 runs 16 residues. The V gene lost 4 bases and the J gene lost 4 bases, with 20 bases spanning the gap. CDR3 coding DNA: TGTGCCAGCAGCTCCGACCACAGGGAAGGCAGCTATGGCTACACCTTC. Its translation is CASSSDHREGSYGYTF. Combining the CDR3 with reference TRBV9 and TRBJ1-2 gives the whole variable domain DSGVTQTPKHLITATGQRVTLRCSPRSGDLSVYWYQQSLDQGLQFLIQYYNGEERAKGNILERFSAQQFPDLHSELNLSSLELGDSALYFCASSSDHREGSYGYTFGSGTRLTVV.

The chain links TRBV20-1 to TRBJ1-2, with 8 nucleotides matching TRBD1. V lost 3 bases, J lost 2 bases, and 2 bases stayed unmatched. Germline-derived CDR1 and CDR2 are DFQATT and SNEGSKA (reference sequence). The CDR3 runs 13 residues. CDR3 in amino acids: CSASQGANYGYTF. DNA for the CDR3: TGCAGTGCTAGTCAGGGGGCGAACTATGGCTACACCTTC.

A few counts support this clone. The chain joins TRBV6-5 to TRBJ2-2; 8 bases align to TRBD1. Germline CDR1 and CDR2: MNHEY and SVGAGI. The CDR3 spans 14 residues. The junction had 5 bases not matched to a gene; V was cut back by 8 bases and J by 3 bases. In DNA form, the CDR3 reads TGTGCCAGCCTACACAGGGGGGACACCGGGGAGCTGTTTTTT. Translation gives CASLHRGDTGELFF.

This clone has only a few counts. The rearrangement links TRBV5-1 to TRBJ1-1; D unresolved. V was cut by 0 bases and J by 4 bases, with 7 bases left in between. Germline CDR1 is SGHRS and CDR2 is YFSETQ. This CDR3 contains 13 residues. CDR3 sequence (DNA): TGCGCCAGCAGCTTGGTGGAGTTCACTGAAGCTTTCTTT. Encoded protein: CASSLVEFTEAFF.

DNA of the CDR3: TGTGCCAGTAGTATTGGCGCAGGGGCCGCCGGGGAGCTGTTTTTT. Protein: CASSIGAGAAGELFF. The chain joins TRBV19 to TRBJ2-2; weak D call: TRBD1 (6 bases). Germline CDR1 is LNHDA and CDR2 is SQIVND (reference sequence). Trimming stripped 3 bases from V and 6 bases from J, with 14 bases between. This CDR3 spans 15 amino acids.

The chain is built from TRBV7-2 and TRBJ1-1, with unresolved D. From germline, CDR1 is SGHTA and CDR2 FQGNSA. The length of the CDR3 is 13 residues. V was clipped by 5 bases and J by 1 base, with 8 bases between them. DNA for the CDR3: TGTGCCAGCAGCGCTGGCCCGAACACTGAAGCTTTCTTT. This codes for CASSAGPNTEAFF.

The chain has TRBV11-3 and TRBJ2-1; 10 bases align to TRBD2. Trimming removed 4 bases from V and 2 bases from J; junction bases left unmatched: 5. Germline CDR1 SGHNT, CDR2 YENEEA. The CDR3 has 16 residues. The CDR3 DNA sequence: TGTGCCAGCAGCTACCAGCTAGCGGGGGCCTACAATGAGCAGTTCTTC. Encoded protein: CASSYQLAGAYNEQFF.

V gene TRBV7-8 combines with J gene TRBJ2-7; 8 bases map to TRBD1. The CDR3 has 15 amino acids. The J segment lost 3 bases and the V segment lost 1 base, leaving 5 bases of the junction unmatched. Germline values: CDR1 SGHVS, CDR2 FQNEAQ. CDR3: CASSLENRGDYEQYF. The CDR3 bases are TGTGCCAGCAGCTTAGAAAACAGGGGGGACTACGAGCAGTACTTC.

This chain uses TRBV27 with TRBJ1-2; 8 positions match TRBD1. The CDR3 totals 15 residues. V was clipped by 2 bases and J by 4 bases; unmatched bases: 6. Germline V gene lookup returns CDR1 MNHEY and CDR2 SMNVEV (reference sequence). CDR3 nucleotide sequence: TGTGCCAGCAGTTTAGAGCGGACAGGGACCTATGGCTACACCTTC. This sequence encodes CASSLERTGTYGYTF.

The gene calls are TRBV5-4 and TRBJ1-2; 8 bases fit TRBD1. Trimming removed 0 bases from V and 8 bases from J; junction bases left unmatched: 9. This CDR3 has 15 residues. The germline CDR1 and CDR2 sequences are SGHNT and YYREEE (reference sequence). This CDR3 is CASSLVWQGAGGYTF. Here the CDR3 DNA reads TGTGCCAGCAGCTTGGTTTGGCAGGGGGCTGGCGGCTACACCTTC.

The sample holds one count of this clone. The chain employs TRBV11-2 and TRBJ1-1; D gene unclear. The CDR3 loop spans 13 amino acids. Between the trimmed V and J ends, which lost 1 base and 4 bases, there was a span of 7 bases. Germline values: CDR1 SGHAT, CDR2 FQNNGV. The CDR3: CASSLGPGTEAFF. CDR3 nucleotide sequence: TGTGCCAGCAGCTTAGGGCCAGGCACTGAAGCTTTCTTT.

CDR3 sequence (DNA): TGTGCCAGCAGTGAACCTTTTACAGGGTTATTGTATGGCTACACCTTC. As protein: CASSEPFTGLLYGYTF. The chain recombines TRBV6-1 with TRBJ1-2; D may be TRBD1 (6 bases). V lost 2 bases, J lost 5 bases, and 18 bases lay in between. CDR3 length: 16 residues. The germline CDR1 and CDR2 sequences are MNHNS and SASEGT.

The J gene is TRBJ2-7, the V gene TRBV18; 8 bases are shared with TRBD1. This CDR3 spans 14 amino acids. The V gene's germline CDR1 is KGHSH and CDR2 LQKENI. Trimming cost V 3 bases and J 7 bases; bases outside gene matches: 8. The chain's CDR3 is CASSPGQGVREQYF. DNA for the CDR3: TGTGCCAGCTCACCCGGACAGGGAGTTAGGGAGCAGTACTTC.

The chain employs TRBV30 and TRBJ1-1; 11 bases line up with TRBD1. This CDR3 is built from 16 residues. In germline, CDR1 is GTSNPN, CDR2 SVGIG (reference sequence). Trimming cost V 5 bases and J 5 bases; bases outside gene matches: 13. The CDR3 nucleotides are TGTGCCTGGGAGAATTCGGACAGGGGGCGCCGGACTGAAGCTTTCTTT. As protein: CAWENSDRGRRTEAFF.

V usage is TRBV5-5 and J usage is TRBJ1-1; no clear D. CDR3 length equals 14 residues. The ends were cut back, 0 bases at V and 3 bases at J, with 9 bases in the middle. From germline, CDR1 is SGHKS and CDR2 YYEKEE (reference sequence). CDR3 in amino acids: CASSLGPGDTEAFF. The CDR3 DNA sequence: TGTGCCAGCAGCTTGGGGCCCGGGGACACTGAAGCTTTCTTT.

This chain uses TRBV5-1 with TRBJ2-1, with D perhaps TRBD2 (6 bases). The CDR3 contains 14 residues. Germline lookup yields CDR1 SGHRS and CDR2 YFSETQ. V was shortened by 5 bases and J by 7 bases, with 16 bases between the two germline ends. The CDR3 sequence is CASSSPRGFNEQFF. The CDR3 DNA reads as TGCGCCAGCAGTTCTCCGCGGGGATTTAATGAGCAGTTCTTC.

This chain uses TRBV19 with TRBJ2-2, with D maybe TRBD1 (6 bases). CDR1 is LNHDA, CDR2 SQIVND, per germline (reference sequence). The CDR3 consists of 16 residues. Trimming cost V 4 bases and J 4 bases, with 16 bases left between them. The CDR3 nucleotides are TGTGCCAGTAGTACAAACAGGGTGAGGGGCACCGGGGAGCTGTTTTTT. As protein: CASSTNRVRGTGELFF.

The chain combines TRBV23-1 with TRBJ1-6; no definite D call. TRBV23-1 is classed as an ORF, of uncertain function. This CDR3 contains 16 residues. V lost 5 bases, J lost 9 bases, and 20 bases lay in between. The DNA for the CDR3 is TGCGCCAGCAGTGCGGGGTGGGTCTTCGGTCGTTCACCCCTCCACTTT. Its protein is CASSAGWVFGRSPLHF.

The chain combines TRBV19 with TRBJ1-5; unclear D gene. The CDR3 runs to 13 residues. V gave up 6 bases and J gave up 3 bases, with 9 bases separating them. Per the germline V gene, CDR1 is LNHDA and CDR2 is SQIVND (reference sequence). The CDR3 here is CASSEQTNQPQHF. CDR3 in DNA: TGTGCCAGTAGCGAACAGACCAATCAGCCCCAGCATTTT. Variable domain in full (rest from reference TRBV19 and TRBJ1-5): DGGITQSPKYLFRKEGQNVTLSCEQNLNHDAMYWYRQDPGQGLRLIYYSQIVNDFQKGDIAEGYSVSREKKESFPLTVTSAQKNPTAFYLCASSEQTNQPQHFGDGTRLSIL.

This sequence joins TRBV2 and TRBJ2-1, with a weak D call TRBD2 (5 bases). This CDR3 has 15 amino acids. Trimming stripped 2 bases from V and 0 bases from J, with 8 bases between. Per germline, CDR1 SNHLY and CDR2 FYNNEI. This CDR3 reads CASSELGSSYNEQFF. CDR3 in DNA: TGTGCCAGCAGTGAACTAGGGAGCTCCTACAATGAGCAGTTCTTC.

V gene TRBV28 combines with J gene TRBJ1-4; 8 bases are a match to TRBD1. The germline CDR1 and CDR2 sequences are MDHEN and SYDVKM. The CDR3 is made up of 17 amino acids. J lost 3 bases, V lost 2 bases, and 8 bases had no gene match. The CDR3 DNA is TGTGCCAGCAGTTTAGATACAGGGGGTTTTTCTAATGAAAAACTGTTTTTT. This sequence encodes CASSLDTGGFSNEKLFF. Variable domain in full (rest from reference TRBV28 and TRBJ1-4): DVKVTQSSRYLVKRTGEKVFLECVQDMDHENMFWYRQDPGLGLRLIYFSYDVKMKEKGDIPEGYSVSREKKERFSLILESASTNQTSMYLCASSLDTGGFSNEKLFFGSGTQLSVL.

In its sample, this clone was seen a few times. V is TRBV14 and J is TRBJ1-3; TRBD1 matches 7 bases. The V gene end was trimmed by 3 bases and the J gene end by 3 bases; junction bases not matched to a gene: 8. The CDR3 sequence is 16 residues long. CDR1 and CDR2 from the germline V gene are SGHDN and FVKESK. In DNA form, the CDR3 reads TGTGCCAGCAGCCAGTTCACAGGGGCAGATGGAAACACCATATATTTT. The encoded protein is CASSQFTGADGNTIYF.

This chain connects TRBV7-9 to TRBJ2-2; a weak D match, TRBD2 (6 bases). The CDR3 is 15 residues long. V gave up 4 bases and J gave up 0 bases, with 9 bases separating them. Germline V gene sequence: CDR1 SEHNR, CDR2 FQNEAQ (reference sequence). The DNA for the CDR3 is TGTGCCAGCAGCTACTCGGGGGCGAACACCGGGGAGCTGTTTTTT. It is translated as CASSYSGANTGELFF.

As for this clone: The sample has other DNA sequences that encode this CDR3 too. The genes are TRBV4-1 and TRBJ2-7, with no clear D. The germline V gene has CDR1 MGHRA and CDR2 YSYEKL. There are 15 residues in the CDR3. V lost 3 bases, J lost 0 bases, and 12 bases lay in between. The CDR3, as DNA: TGCGCCAGCAGCCAGGCCAGTGGTCCCTCCTACGAGCAGTACTTC. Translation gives CASSQASGPSYEQYF.